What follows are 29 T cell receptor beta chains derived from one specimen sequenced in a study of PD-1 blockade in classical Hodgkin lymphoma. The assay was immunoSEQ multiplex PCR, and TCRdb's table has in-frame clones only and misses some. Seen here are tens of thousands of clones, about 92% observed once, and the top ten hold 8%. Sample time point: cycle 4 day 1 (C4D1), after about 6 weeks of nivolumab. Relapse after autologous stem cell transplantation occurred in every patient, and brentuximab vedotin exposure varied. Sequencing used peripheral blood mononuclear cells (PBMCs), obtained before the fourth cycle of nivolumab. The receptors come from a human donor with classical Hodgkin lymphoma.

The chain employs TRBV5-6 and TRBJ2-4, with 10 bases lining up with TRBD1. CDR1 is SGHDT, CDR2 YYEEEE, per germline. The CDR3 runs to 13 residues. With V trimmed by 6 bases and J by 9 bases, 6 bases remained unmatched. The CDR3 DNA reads TGTGCCAGCAACCTCGGACAGGGGGTCATTCAGTACTTC. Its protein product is CASNLGQGVIQYF. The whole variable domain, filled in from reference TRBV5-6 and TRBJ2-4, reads DAGVTQSPTHLIKTRGQQVTLRCSPKSGHDTVSWYQQALGQGPQFIFQYYEEEERQRGNFPDRFSGHQFPNYSSELNVNALLLGDSALYLCASNLGQGVIQYFGAGTRLSVL.

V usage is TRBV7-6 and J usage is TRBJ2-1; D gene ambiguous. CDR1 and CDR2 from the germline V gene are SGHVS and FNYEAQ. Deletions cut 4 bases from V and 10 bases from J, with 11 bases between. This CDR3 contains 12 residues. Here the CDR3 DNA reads TGTGCCAGCAGCTATCGGATGGGGGAGCAGTTCTTC. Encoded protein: CASSYRMGEQFF.

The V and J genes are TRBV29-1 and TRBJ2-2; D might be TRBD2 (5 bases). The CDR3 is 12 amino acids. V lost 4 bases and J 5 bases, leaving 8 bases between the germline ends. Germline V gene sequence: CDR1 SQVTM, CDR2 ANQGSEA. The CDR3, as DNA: TGCAGCGTTGGAGGGAAAACCGGGGAGCTGTTTTTT. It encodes CSVGGKTGELFF.

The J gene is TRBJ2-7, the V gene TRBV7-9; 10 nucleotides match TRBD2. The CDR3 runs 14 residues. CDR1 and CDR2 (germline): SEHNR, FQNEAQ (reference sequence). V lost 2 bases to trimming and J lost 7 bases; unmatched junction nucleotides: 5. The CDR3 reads CASSLSGLAAEQYF. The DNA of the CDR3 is TGTGCCAGCAGCTTAAGCGGACTAGCGGCTGAGCAGTACTTC. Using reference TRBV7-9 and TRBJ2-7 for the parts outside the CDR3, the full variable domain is DTGVSQNPRHKITKRGQNVTFRCDPISEHNRLYWYRQTLGQGPEFLTYFQNEAQLEKSRLLSDRFSAERPKGSFSTLEIQRTEQGDSAMYLCASSLSGLAAEQYFGPGTRLTVT.

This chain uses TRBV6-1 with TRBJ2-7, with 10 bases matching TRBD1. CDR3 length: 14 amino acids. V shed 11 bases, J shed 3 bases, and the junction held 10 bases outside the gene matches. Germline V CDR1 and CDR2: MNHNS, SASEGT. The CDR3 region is CAGSIGTGVYEQYF. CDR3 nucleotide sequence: TGTGCCGGAAGTATTGGGACAGGGGTCTACGAGCAGTACTTC.

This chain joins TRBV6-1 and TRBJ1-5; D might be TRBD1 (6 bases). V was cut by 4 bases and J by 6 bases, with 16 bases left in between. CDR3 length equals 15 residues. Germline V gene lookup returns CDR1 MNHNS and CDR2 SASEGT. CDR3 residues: CASSGQQGGGQPQHF. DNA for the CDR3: TGTGCCAGCAGTGGGCAACAGGGAGGCGGTCAGCCCCAGCATTTT.

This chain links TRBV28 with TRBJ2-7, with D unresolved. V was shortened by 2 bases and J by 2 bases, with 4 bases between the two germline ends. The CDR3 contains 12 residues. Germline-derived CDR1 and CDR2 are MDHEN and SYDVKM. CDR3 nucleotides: TGTGCCAGCAGTTTACCCACCTACGAGCAGTACTTC. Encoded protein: CASSLPTYEQYF. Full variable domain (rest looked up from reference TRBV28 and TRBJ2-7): DVKVTQSSRYLVKRTGEKVFLECVQDMDHENMFWYRQDPGLGLRLIYFSYDVKMKEKGDIPEGYSVSREKKERFSLILESASTNQTSMYLCASSLPTYEQYFGPGTRLTVT.

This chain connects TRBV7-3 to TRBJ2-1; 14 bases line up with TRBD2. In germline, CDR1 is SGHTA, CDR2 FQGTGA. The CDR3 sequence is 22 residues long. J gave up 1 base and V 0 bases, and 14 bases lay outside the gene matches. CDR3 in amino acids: CASSLTEGTSGSAKRSYNEQFF. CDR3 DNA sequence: TGTGCCAGCAGCTTAACGGAAGGGACTAGCGGGAGCGCTAAAAGGTCCTACAATGAGCAGTTCTTC.

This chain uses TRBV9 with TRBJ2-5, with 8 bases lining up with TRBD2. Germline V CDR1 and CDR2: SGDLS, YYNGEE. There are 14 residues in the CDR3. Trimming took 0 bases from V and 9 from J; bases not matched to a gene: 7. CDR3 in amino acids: CASSVGGLVEAQYF. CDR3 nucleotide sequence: TGTGCCAGCAGCGTAGGGGGACTAGTTGAGGCCCAGTACTTC. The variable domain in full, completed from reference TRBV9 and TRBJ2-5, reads DSGVTQTPKHLITATGQRVTLRCSPRSGDLSVYWYQQSLDQGLQFLIQYYNGEERAKGNILERFSAQQFPDLHSELNLSSLELGDSALYFCASSVGGLVEAQYFGPGTRLLVL.

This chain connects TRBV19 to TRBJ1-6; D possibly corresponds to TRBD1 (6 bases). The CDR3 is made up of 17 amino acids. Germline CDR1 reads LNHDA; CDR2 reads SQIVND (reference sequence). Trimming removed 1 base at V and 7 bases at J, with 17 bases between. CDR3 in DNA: TGTGCCAGTAGTATAGGCCCCCGGCAGGGGAGAAATTCACCCCTCCACTTT. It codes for CASSIGPRQGRNSPLHF.

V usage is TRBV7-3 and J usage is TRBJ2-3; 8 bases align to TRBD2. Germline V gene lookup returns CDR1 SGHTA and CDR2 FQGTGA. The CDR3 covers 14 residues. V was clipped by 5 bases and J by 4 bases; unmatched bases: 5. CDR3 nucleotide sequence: TGTGCCAGCAGCGCCAGCGGGAGTCCAGATACGCAGTATTTT. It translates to CASSASGSPDTQYF.

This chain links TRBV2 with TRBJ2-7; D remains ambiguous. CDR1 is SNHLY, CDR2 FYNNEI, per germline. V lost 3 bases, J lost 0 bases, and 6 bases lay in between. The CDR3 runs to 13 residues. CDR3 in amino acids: CASSDPDSYEQYF. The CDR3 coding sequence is TGTGCCAGCAGTGATCCAGACTCCTACGAGCAGTACTTC. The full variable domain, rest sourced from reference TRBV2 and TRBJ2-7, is EPEVTQTPSHQVTQMGQEVILRCVPISNHLYFYWYRQILGQKVEFLVSFYNNEISEKSEIFDDQFSVERPDGSNFTLKIRSTKLEDSAMYFCASSDPDSYEQYFGPGTRLTVT.

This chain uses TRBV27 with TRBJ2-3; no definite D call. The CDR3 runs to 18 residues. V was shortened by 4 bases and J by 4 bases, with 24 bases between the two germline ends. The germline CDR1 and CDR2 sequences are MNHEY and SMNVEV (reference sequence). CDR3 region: CASSSTLLGFTWADTQYF. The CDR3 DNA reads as TGTGCCAGCAGTTCTACTCTCCTAGGCTTTACCTGGGCAGATACGCAGTATTTT.

The CDR3 sequence: CASSFLGQDSTEAFF. The CDR3 DNA sequence: TGTGCCAGCAGCTTCTTAGGGCAGGACAGCACTGAAGCTTTCTTT. This chain connects TRBV5-4 to TRBJ1-1; the D gene is possibly TRBD1 (6 bases). The CDR3 has 15 residues. Germline CDR1 reads SGHNT; CDR2 reads YYREEE (reference sequence). With 2 bases removed from V and 4 bases from J, the gap between germline ends came to 15 bases.

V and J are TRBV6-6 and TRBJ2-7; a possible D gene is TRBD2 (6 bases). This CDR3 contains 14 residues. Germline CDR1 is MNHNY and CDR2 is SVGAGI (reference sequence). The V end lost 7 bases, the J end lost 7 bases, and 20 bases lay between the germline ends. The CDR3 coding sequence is TGTGCCAGCACCCTGGGGACTGAACTTGGGGAGCAGTACTTC. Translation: CASTLGTELGEQYF.

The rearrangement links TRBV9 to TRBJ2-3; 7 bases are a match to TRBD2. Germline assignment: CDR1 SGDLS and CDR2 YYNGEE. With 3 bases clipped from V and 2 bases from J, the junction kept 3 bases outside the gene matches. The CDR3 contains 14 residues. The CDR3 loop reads CASSASGDTDTQYF. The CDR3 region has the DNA TGTGCCAGCAGCGCTAGCGGAGACACAGATACGCAGTATTTT. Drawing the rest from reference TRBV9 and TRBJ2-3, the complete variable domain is DSGVTQTPKHLITATGQRVTLRCSPRSGDLSVYWYQQSLDQGLQFLIQYYNGEERAKGNILERFSAQQFPDLHSELNLSSLELGDSALYFCASSASGDTDTQYFGPGTRLTVL.

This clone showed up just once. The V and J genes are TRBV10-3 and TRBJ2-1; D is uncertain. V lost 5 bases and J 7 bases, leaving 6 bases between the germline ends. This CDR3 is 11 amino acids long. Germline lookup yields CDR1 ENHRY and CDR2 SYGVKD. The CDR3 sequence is CAISRENEQFF. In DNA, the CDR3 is TGTGCCATCAGTCGAGAGAATGAGCAGTTCTTC.

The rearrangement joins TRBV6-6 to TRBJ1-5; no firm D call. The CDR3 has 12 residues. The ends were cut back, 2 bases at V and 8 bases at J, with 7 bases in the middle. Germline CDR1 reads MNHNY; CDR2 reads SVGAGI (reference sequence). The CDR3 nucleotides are TGTGCCAGCAGTTACGCTGCGGAGCCCCAGCATTTT. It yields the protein CASSYAAEPQHF.

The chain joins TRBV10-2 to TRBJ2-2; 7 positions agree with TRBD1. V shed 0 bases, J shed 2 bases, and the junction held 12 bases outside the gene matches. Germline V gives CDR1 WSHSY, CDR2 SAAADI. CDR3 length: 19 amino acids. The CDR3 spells CASSESFRVGQPNTGELFF. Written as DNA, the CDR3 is TGCGCCAGCAGTGAGTCGTTTCGAGTGGGACAGCCAAACACCGGGGAGCTGTTTTTT.

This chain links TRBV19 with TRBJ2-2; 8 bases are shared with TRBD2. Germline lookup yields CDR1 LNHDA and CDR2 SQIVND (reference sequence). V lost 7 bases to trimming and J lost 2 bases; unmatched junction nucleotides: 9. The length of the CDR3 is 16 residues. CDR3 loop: CASTIGRELNTGELFF. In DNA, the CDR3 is TGTGCCAGTACCATCGGGAGGGAACTTAACACCGGGGAGCTGTTTTTT.

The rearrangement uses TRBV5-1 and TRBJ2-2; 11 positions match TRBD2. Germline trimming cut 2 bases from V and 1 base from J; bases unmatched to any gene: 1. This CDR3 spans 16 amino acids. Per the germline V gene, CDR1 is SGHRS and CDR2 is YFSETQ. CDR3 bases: TGCGCCAGCAGCTTACTAGCGGGAGAGAACACCGGGGAGCTGTTTTTT. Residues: CASSLLAGENTGELFF.

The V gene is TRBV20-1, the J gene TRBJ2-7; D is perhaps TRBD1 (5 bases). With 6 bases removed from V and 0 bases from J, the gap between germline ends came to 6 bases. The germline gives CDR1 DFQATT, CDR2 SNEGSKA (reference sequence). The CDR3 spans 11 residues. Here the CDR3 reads CSADNSYEQYF. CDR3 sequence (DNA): TGCAGTGCGGACAACTCCTACGAGCAGTACTTC.

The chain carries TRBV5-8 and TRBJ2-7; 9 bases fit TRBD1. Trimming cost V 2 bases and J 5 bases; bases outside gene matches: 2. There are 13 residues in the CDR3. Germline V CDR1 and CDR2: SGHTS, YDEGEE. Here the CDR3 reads CASSLRDRDEQYF. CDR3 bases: TGTGCCAGCAGCTTACGGGACAGGGACGAGCAGTACTTC.

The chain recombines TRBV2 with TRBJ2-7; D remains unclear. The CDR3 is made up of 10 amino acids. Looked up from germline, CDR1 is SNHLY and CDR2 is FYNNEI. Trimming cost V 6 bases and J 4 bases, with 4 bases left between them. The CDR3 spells CASSLYEQYF. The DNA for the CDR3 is TGTGCCAGCAGCTTATACGAGCAGTACTTC. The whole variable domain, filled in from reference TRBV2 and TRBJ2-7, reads EPEVTQTPSHQVTQMGQEVILRCVPISNHLYFYWYRQILGQKVEFLVSFYNNEISEKSEIFDDQFSVERPDGSNFTLKIRSTKLEDSAMYFCASSLYEQYFGPGTRLTVT.

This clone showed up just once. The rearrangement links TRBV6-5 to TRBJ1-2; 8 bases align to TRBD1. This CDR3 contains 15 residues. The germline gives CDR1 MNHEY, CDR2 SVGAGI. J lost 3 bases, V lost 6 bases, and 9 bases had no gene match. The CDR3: CASRRTGSVDYGYTF. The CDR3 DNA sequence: TGTGCCAGCAGGAGGACAGGGTCAGTGGACTATGGCTACACCTTC.

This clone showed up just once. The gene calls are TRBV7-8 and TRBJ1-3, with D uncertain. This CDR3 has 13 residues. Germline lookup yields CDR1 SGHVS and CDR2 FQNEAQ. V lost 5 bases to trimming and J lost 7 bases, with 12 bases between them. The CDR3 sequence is CASSPQNGNTIYF. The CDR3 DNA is TGTGCCAGCAGCCCTCAGAATGGGAACACCATATATTTT.

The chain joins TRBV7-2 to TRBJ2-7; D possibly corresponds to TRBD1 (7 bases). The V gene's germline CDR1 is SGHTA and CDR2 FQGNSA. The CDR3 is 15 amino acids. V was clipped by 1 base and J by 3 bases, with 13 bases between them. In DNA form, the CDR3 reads TGTGCCAGCAGCTTAGATCCAGGGGGGTTCTACGAGCAGTACTTC. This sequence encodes CASSLDPGGFYEQYF.

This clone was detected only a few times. Here the CDR3 DNA reads TGCGCCAGCAGAAGGGACAGCGCCTACAATGAGCAGTTCTTC. Translated, it gives CASRRDSAYNEQFF. The gene calls are TRBV10-2 and TRBJ2-1; TRBD1 aligns across 7 bases. This CDR3 is 14 amino acids long. From germline, CDR1 is WSHSY and CDR2 SAAADI. V shed 6 bases and J 2 bases; nucleotides not matched to a gene: 4.

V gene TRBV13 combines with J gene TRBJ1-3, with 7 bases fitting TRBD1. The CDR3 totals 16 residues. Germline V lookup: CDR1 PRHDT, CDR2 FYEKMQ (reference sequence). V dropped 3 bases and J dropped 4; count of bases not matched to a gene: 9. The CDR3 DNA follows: TGTGCCAGCAGCTTCCGACAGGGCAAATCCGGAAACACCATATATTTT. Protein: CASSFRQGKSGNTIYF.